This TCR beta chain was found in a study of Ad26.COV2.S vaccination and SARS-CoV-2 variants. The overall study: Intramuscular Ad26.COV2.S at 5x10^10 or 1x10^11 viral particles.

The protocol was immunoSEQ multiplex PCR, while the TCRdb copy is restricted to in-frame clones and leaves out a portion. The sample contains approximately 300,000 clones, about 85% of which appear only once. The V gene end was trimmed by 6 bases and the J gene end by 5 bases; junction bases not matched to a gene: 10. The V gene's germline CDR1 is KGHSH and CDR2 LQKENI. This CDR3 spans 15 amino acids. Described treatment: some 19 received Ad26.COV2.S at low or high dose, single or two shots; roughly five received placebo; per-sample allocation not given. Specimen acquisition occurred on day 63 following the initial vaccine or placebo injection. The study used a vaccine consisting of an Ad26 vector that expressed Wuhan-strain SARS-CoV-2 spike.

The chain links TRBV18 to TRBJ2-5; 9 nucleotides agree with TRBD1. This material consisted of peripheral blood, taken in a trial of Ad26.COV2.S vaccine versus placebo. The receptor comes from a person aged 18-60 years who received the Ad26.COV2.S COVID-19 vaccine or a placebo. For the CDR3, the DNA is TGTGCCAGCTCGCGTCCGACAGGGGGGAAGGAGACCCAGTACTTC. This gives the protein CASSRPTGGKETQYF.